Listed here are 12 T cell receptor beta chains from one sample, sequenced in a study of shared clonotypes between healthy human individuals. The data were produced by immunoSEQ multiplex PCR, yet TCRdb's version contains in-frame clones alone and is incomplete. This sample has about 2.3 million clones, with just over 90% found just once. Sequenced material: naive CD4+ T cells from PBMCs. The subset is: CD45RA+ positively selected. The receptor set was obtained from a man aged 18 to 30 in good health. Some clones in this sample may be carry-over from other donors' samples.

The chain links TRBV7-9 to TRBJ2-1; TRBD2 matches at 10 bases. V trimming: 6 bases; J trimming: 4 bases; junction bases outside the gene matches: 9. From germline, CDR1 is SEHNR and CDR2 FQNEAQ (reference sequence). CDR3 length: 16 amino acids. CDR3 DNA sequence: TGTGCCAGCAGACCCGTAGGACTAGCGGATTACAATGAGCAGTTCTTC. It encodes CASRPVGLADYNEQFF.

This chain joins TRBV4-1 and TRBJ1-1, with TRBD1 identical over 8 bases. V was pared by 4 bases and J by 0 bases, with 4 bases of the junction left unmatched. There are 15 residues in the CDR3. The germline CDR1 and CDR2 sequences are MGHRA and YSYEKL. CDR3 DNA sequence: TGCGCCAGCAGCCGACCGGACAGGGTGAACACTGAAGCTTTCTTT. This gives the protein CASSRPDRVNTEAFF.

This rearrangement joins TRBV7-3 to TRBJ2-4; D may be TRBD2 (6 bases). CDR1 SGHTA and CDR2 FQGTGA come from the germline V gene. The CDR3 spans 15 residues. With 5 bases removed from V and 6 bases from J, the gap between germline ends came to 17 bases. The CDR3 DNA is TGTGCCAGCAGCCTATCTACTAGCTTGGGAAACATTCAGTACTTC. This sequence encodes CASSLSTSLGNIQYF.

This CDR3 is CSVMGEAYNEKLFF. The CDR3 coding sequence is TGCAGCGTCATGGGTGAGGCTTATAATGAAAAACTGTTTTTT. The chain employs TRBV29-1 and TRBJ1-4; D remains unclear. Trimming took off 6 bases at V and 4 bases at J, with 15 bases between the two ends. Germline CDR1 SQVTM, CDR2 ANQGSEA. The CDR3 consists of 14 residues.

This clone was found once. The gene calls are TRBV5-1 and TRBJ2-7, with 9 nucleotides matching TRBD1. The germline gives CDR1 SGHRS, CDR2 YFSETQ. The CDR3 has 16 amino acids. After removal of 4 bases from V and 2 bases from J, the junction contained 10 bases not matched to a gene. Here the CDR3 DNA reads TGCGCCAGCAGCCCTCCTACCGGGACAGGGACCTACGAGCAGTACTTC. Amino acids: CASSPPTGTGTYEQYF.

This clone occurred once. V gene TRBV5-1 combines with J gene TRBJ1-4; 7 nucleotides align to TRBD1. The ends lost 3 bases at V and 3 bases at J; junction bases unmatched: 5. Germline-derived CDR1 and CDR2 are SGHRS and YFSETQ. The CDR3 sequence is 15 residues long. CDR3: CASSSTGMANEKLFF. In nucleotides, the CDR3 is TGCGCCAGCAGCTCGACAGGGATGGCTAATGAAAAACTGTTTTTT. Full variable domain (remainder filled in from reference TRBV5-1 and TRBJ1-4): KAGVTQTPRYLIKTRGQQVTLSCSPISGHRSVSWYQQTPGQGLQFLFEYFSETQRNKGNFPGRFSGRQFSNSRSEMNVSTLELGDSALYLCASSSTGMANEKLFFGSGTQLSVL.

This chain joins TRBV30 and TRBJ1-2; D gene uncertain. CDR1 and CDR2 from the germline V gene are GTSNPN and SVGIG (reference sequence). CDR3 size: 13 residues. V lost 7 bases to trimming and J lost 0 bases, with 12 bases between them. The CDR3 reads CASYRGTNYGYTF. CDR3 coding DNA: TGTGCCTCTTATAGAGGGACTAACTATGGCTACACCTTC. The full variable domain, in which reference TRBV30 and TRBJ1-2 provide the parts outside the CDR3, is SQTIHQWPATLVQPVGSPLSLECTVEGTSNPNLYWYRQAAGRGLQLLFYSVGIGQISSEVPQNLSASRPQDRQFILSSKKLLLSDSGFYLCASYRGTNYGYTFGSGTRLTVV.

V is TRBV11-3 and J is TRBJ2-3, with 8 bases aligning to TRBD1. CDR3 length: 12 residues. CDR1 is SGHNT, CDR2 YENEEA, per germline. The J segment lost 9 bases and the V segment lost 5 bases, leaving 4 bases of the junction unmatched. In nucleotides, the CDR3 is TGTGCCAGCAGCCGGACAGGGTCAACGCAGTATTTT. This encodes CASSRTGSTQYF.

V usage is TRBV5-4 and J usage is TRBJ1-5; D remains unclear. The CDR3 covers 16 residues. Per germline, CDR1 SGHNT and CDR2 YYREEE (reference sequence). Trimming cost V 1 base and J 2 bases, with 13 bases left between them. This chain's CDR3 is CASSLSDGVRNQPQHF. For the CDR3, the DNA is TGTGCCAGCAGCTTGTCGGATGGAGTACGCAATCAGCCCCAGCATTTT.

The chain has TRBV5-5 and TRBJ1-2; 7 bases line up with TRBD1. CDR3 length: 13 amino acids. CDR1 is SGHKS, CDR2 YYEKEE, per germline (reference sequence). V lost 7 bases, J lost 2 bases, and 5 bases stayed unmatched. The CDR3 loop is CASGLGQNYGYTF. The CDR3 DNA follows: TGTGCCAGCGGACTGGGACAGAACTATGGCTACACCTTC.

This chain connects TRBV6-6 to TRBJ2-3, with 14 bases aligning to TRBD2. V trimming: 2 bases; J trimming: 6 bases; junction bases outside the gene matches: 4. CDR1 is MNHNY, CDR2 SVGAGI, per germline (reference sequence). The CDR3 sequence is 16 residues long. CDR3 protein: CASSYGTSGRGDTQYF. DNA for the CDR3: TGTGCCAGCAGTTACGGGACTAGCGGGAGAGGGGATACGCAGTATTTT.

CDR3 sequence: CASSLDRGRAGAFF. The DNA of the CDR3 is TGTGCCAGCAGTCTGGACAGGGGGCGCGCTGGGGCTTTCTTT. V usage is TRBV27 and J usage is TRBJ1-1; TRBD1 agrees at 11 bases. CDR1 and CDR2 (germline): MNHEY, SMNVEV (reference sequence). This CDR3 has 14 residues. J was trimmed by 11 bases and V by 5 bases; bases with no gene match: 10.